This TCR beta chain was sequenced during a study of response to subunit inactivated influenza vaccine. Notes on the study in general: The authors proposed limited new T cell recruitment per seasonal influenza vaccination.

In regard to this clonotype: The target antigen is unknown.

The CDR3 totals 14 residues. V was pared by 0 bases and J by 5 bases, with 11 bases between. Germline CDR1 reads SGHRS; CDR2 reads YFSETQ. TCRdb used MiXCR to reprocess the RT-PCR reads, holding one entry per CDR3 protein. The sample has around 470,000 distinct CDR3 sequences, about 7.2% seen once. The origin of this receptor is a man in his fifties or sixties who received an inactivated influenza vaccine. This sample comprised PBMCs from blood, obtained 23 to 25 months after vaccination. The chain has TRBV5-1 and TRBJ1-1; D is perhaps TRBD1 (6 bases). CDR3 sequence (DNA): TGCGCCAGCAGCTTGGGGACAGACGGGACTGAAGCTTTCTTT. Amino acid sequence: CASSLGTDGTEAFF.